The clone carrying this T cell receptor (beta chain) appeared many times. This sample was taken from a study of identical twins. TCRdb itself ran the 5' RACE reads through MiXCR, one entry per CDR3 protein. This table holds around 530,000 distinct CDR3 sequences, approximately 16% found once. The J segment lost 5 bases and the V segment lost 4 bases, leaving 9 bases of the junction unmatched. Per germline, CDR1 SGHRS and CDR2 YFSETQ. The CDR3 has 16 amino acids. The sample was also reused in another study, on yellow fever vaccine responses in identical twins.

The sequence derives from a young woman in good health. The chain joins TRBV5-1 to TRBJ2-1; 10 nucleotides agree with TRBD2. Material: CD4+ T cells sorted from blood. CDR3 region: CASSPTTSGFNNEQFF. The CDR3 coding sequence is TGCGCCAGCAGCCCAACGACTAGCGGGTTTAACAATGAGCAGTTCTTC.